One and the same sample provided the 14 T cell receptor beta chains below, sequenced in a study of Graves' ophthalmopathy and Graves' hyperthyroidism. Using RNA transcripts, the TCR beta CDR3 regions were amplified. An initial RT-PCR round employing HTBI primers preceded a second-round multiplex PCR. Via MiXCR, TCRdb re-called the multiplex PCR reads, giving one row per CDR3 protein. This table has a few hundred thousand distinct CDR3 sequences, 15% to 19% appearing once. The material sequenced was peripheral blood. The source of these receptors is a woman between 18 and 30 years old with stable Graves' hyperthyroidism.

A few counts support this clonotype. A clone one base away is much larger, so this may be a read error. The chain joins TRBV2 to TRBJ1-5, with D unclear. Germline V gene lookup returns CDR1 SNHLY and CDR2 FYNNEI. V gave up 0 bases and J gave up 6 bases, with 3 bases separating them. The CDR3 runs to 12 residues. CDR3 residues: CASSEAGQPQHF. For the CDR3, the DNA is TGTGCCAGCAGTGAAGCGGGTCAGCCCCAGCATTTT.

This clonotype was observed a few times. A much larger clone differs from this one at a single base, so this may be a read error. V is TRBV19 and J is TRBJ1-1, with TRBD1 identical over 7 bases. Germline-derived CDR1 and CDR2 are LNHDA and SQIVND (reference sequence). The CDR3 is 13 amino acids. The CDR3 DNA reads as TGTGCCGTCACAGGGGCCAGGAACACTGAAGCTTGCTTT. Protein: CAVTGARNTEACF.

V and J are TRBV5-1 and TRBJ1-3; 10 bases map to TRBD1. V shed 3 bases and J 4 bases; nucleotides not matched to a gene: 10. Germline lookup yields CDR1 SGHRS and CDR2 YFSETQ. The CDR3 loop spans 17 amino acids. CDR3 region: CASSWKTGGKSGNTIYF. Here the CDR3 DNA reads TGCGCCAGCAGCTGGAAGACAGGGGGCAAATCCGGAAACACCATATATTTT.

This clonotype was seen more than once but under ten times. V is TRBV6-2 or TRBV6-3 and J is TRBJ2-2, with 12 bases that match TRBD2. The CDR3 sequence is 16 residues long. CDR1 is MNHEY and CDR2 is SVGEGT in the germline V gene. Trimming took 5 bases from V and 5 from J; bases not matched to a gene: 6. This chain's CDR3 is CASSPRLAGETGELFF. The CDR3 DNA is TGTGCCAGCAGTCCCAGACTAGCGGGGGAAACCGGGGAGCTGTTTTTT.

This clonotype occurred a few times. This chain uses TRBV20-1 with TRBJ1-5; D gene unclear. The CDR3 runs to 15 residues. Germline V gene sequence: CDR1 DFQATT, CDR2 SNEGSKA (reference sequence). V was trimmed by 6 bases and J by 1 base, leaving 16 bases between them. The CDR3 region is CSASQWHLSNQPQHF. CDR3 sequence (DNA): TGCAGTGCCAGTCAGTGGCACCTCAGCAATCAGCCCCAGCATTTT.

In its sample, this clonotype was seen a few times. This chain links TRBV12-3 or TRBV12-4 with TRBJ2-2; TRBD1 matches 8 bases. The J segment lost 0 bases and the V segment lost 5 bases, leaving 5 bases of the junction unmatched. The CDR3 totals 16 residues. CDR3 in amino acids: CASSLQGGSNTGELFF. In DNA form, the CDR3 reads TGTGCCAGCAGTCTACAGGGGGGCTCGAACACCGGGGAGCTGTTTTTT.

There are many counts of this clonotype. This sequence joins TRBV6-1 and TRBJ2-5; D may be TRBD2 (5 bases). This CDR3 spans 17 amino acids. V was shortened by 2 bases and J by 2 bases, with 18 bases between the two germline ends. The germline V gene encodes CDR1 MNHNS and CDR2 SASEGT. The CDR3 nucleotides read TGTGCCAGCAGTGAAAATTCCGAGGGTCCTGCTCAAGAGACCCAGTACTTC. Translation: CASSENSEGPAQETQYF.

This clonotype appeared many times. This chain uses TRBV29-1 with TRBJ1-2, with a possible D match to TRBD1 (6 bases). The length of the CDR3 is 13 residues. Germline CDR1 is SQVTM and CDR2 is ANQGSEA. V was pared by 2 bases and J by 7 bases, with 14 bases between. CDR3 bases: TGCAGCGTTGAATTAGGGACAAGGGGTGGCTACACCTTC. This gives the protein CSVELGTRGGYTF.

This clonotype has a count of ten or more. A much larger clone differs by one base, so this may be a read error. CDR3 amino acids: CAGSLTAGNTEAFF. In nucleotides, the CDR3 is TGTGCCGGCAGTTTAACCGCAGGGAACACTGAAGCTTTCTTT. V and J are TRBV12-3 or TRBV12-4 and TRBJ1-1; no clear D. This CDR3 spans 14 amino acids.

In this sample, this clonotype turned up a few times. The chain combines TRBV18 with TRBJ1-2; possible D gene TRBD1, 5 bases. Germline-derived CDR1 and CDR2 are KGHSH and LQKENI. Trimming stripped 6 bases from V and 0 bases from J, with 11 bases between. The CDR3 runs 14 residues. CDR3 nucleotide sequence: TGTGCCAGCTCGGAGGGACCCGCTAACTATGGCTACACCTTC. It encodes CASSEGPANYGYTF.

This clonotype showed up just a few times. The CDR3 end shows no conserved phenylalanine or tryptophan, and so a read error is likely. The DNA is left out, because the CDR3 cannot be placed on it with certainty; the CDR3 is given as TCRdb lists it. This chain's CDR3 is CASSNEDYTEACV. V is TRBV6-2 or TRBV6-3 and J is TRBJ1-1. The CDR3 spans 13 amino acids, including both terminal residues. Germline V gene sequence: CDR1 MNHEY, CDR2 SVGEGT.

This clonotype was observed many times. This chain links TRBV27 with TRBJ2-5, with D tentatively TRBD1 or TRBD2 (5 bases each). This CDR3 has 14 amino acids. Germline V gene data show CDR1 as MNHEY and CDR2 as SMNVEV (reference sequence). The germline V and J ends were trimmed by 5 bases and 1 base, with 11 bases remaining between them. The CDR3 bases are TGTGCCAGCAGTACTTCAGGGAGCCAAGAGACCCAGTACTTC. This codes for CASSTSGSQETQYF.

This clonotype was counted many times. The chain has TRBV11-3 and TRBJ2-5; possible D gene TRBD2, 5 bases. This CDR3 contains 17 residues. Germline CDR1 and CDR2: SGHNT and YENEEA. V was pared by 4 bases and J by 2 bases, with 20 bases between. CDR3 protein: CASSSGRFGDRQETQYF. CDR3 DNA: TGTGCCAGCAGCTCAGGCCGATTCGGGGATCGGCAAGAGACCCAGTACTTC. Full variable domain (remainder filled in from reference TRBV11-3 and TRBJ2-5): EAGVVQSPRYKIIEKKQPVAFWCNPISGHNTLYWYLQNLGQGPELLIRYENEEAVDDSQLPKDRFSAERLKGVDSTLKIQPAELGDSAVYLCASSSGRFGDRQETQYFGPGTRLLVL.

This clonotype was seen only a few times. DNA of the CDR3: TGTGCCAGCTCAAACACAGGGGGCGCGAGGATTCCCACTGAAGCTTTCTTT. It codes for CASSNTGGARIPTEAFF. The chain is built from TRBV18 and TRBJ1-1; 9 nucleotides align to TRBD1. Germline values: CDR1 KGHSH, CDR2 LQKENI. J lost 4 bases, V lost 5 bases, and 14 bases had no gene match. This CDR3 region has 17 residues.